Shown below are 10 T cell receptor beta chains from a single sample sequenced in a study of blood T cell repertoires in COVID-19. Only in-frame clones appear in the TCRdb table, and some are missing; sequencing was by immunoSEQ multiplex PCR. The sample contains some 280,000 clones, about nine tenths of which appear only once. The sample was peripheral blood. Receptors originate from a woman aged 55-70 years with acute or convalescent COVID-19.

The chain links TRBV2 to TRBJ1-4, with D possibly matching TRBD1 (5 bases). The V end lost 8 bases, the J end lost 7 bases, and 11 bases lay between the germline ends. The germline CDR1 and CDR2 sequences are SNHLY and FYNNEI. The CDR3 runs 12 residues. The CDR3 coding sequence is TGTGCCAGCTGGGACTACGCTGAAAAACTGTTTTTT. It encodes CASWDYAEKLFF.

The CDR3 loop is CASSSLGGSVFNEQFF. As DNA, the CDR3 is TGTGCCAGCAGTTCCCTCGGAGGAAGTGTGTTCAATGAGCAGTTCTTC. This chain links TRBV28 with TRBJ2-1; weak D call: TRBD2 (5 bases). This CDR3 has 16 amino acids. Deletions cut 4 bases from V and 6 bases from J, with 19 bases between. Germline V gene lookup returns CDR1 MDHEN and CDR2 SYDVKM.

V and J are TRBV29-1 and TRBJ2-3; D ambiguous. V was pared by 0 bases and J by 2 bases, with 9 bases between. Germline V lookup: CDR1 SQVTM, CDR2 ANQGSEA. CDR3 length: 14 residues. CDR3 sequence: CSVEDRTDTDTQYF. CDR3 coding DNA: TGCAGCGTTGAAGATAGAACAGACACAGATACGCAGTATTTT.

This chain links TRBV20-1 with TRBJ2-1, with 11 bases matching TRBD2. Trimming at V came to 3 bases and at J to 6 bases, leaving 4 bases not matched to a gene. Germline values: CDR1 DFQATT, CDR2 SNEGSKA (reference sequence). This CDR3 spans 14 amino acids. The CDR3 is CSASRLAGGNEQFF. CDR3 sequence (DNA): TGCAGTGCTAGTAGGCTAGCGGGGGGCAATGAGCAGTTCTTC.

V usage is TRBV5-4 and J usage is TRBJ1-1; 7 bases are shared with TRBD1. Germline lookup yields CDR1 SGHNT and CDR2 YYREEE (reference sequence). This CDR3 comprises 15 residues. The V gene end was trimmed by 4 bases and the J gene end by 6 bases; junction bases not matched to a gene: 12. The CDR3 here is CASSPRQGGDPEAFF. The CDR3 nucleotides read TGTGCCAGCAGCCCTCGACAGGGCGGAGACCCTGAAGCTTTCTTT.

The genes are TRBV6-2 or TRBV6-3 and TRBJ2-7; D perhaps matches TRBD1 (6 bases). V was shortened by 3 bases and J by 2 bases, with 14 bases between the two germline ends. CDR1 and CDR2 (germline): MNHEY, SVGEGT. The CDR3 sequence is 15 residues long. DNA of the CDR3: TGTGCCAGCAGTTATATGGGGGCTGGAACCTACGAGCAGTACTTC. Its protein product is CASSYMGAGTYEQYF.

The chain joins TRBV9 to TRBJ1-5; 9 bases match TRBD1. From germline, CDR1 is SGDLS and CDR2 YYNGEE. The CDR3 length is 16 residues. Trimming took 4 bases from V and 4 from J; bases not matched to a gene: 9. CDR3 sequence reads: CASSKGQGVPNQPQHF. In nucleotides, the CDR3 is TGTGCCAGCAGCAAGGGACAGGGCGTACCTAATCAGCCCCAGCATTTT.

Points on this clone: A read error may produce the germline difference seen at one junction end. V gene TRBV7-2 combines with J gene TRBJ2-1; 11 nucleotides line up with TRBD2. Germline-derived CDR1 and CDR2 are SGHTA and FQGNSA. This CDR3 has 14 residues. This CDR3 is CASSFPHIAGGPIF. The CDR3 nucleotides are TGTGCCAGCAGCTTTCCCCACATAGCGGGGGGGCCGATCTTC.

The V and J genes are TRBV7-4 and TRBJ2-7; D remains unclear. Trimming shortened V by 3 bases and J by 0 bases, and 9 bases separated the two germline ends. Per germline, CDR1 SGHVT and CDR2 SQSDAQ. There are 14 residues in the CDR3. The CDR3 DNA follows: TGTGCCAGCAGCTTTCCGTATTGCTCCTACGAGCAGTACTTC. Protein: CASSFPYCSYEQYF.

CDR3 DNA: TGTGCCAGCAGCTTGGCTGGGGGAGGCAATTCACCCCTCCACTTT. This codes for CASSLAGGGNSPLHF. The chain recombines TRBV5-5 with TRBJ1-6; possible D gene TRBD1, 5 bases. From germline, CDR1 is SGHKS and CDR2 YYEKEE (reference sequence). The V and J ends lost 0 bases and 7 bases respectively, with 11 bases between them. The CDR3 is made up of 15 amino acids.